This T cell receptor beta chain stems from a study of CD8 T cells in ankylosing spondylitis. Regarding the study as a whole: Blood from ankylosing spondylitis patients appeared to carry a characteristic roughly eight-variant TCR beta motif.

As concerns this clonotype: As yet, its antigen is unknown.

TCRdb ran MiXCR on the 5' RACE reads and lists one entry per CDR3 protein. The sample has approximately 240,000 distinct CDR3 sequences; 20% to 30% are singletons. CDR3 size: 11 residues. Germline V gene data show CDR1 as SQVTM and CDR2 as ANQGSEA. Trimming cost V 6 bases and J 6 bases; bases outside gene matches: 5. This TCR was sampled from a male donor with ankylosing spondylitis or in good health (not recorded which). This chain connects TRBV29-1 to TRBJ2-7, with 7 bases lining up with TRBD1. The sample taken for sequencing was blood, either unsorted or a sorted T cell fraction (not recorded which). As DNA, the CDR3 is TGCAGCGTCGGGGACAGAAGCGAGCAGTACTTC. It specifies CSVGDRSEQYF.